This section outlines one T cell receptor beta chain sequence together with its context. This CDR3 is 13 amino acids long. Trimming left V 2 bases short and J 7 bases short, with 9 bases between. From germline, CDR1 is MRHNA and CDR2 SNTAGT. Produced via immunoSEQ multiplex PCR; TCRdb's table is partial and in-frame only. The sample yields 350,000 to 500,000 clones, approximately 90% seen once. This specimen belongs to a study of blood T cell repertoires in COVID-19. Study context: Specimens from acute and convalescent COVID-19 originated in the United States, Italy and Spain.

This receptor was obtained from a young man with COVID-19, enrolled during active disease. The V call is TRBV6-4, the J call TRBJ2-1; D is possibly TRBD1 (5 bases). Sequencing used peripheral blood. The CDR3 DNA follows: TGTGCCAGCAGTGACGGGGCGCGGAATGAGCAGTTCTTC. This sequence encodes CASSDGARNEQFF.